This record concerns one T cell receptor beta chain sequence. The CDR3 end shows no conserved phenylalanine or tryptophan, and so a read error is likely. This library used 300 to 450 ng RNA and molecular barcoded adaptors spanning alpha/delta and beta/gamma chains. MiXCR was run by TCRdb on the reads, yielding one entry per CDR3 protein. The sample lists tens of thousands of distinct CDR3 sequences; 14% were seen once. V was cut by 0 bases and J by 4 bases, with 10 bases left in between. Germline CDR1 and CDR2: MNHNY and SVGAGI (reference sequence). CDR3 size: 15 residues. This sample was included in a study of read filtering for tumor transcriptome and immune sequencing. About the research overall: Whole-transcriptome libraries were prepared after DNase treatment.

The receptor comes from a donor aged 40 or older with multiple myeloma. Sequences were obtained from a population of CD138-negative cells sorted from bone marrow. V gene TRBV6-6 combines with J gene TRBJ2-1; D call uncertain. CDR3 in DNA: TGTGCCAGCAGTTACTCAGACGCTGCTTACAATGAGCAGTTCCTC. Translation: CASSYSDAAYNEQFL.